The T cell receptor beta chain under discussion was sequenced for a study of beta chain features in type 1 diabetes. General study results and limits: A pattern of fewer insertions and more deletions at VDJ junctions was seen in type 1 diabetes patients. A moderate, significant TCRB CDR3 shortening appeared in type 1 diabetes across four CD4+ subsets. The naive, central memory and Treg TCRB repertoires showed an apparent similarity that was greater among patients than among healthy donors.

Expressed TCRB transcripts were sequenced because the isolated RNA had all been reverse transcribed beforehand. Assay used: immunoSEQ multiplex PCR; TCRdb lists only in-frame clones, some missing. The sample holds a few hundred thousand clones, 15% seen once. About this clone itself: The antigen remains undetermined.

This CDR3 spans 15 amino acids. The V and J ends lost 1 base and 5 bases, in that order; junction bases with no gene match: 10. Germline V gene lookup returns CDR1 GTSNPN and CDR2 SVGIG (reference sequence). V is TRBV30 and J is TRBJ1-1, with 7 bases fitting TRBD1. The clonotype was recovered from a man aged 18 to 30 with type 1 diabetes. What was sequenced was naive CD4+ T cells from blood. Here the CDR3 reads CAWSEISRGRTEAFF. The CDR3 DNA sequence: TGTGCCTGGAGTGAGATAAGCAGGGGGAGAACTGAAGCTTTCTTT.